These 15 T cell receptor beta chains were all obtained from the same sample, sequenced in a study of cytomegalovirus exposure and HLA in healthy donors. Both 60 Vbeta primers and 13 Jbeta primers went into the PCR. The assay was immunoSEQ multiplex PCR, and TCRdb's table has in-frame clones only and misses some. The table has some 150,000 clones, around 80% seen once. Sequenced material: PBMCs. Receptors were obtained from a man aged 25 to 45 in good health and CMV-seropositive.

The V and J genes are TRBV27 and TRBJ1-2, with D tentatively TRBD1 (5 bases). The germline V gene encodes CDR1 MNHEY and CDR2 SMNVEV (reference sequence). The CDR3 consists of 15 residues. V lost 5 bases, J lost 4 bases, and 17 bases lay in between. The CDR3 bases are TGTGCCAGCAGTCCGTCGACAGAAAATTTCTATGGCTACACCTTC. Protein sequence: CASSPSTENFYGYTF.

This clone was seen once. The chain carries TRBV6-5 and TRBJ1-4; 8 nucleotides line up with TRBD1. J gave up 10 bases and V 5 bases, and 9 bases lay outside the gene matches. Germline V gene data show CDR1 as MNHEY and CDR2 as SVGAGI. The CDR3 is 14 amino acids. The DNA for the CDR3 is TGTGCCAGCAGTCCTGGACAGGGTGGCGGAAAACTGTTTTTT. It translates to CASSPGQGGGKLFF.

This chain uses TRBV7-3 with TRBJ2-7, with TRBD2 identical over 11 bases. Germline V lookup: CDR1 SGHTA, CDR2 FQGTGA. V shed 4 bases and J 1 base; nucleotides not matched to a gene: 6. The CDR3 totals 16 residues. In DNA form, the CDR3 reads TGTGCCAGCAGCTCTGCCGGGACTAGCGGTTCCTACGAGCAGTACTTC. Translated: CASSSAGTSGSYEQYF. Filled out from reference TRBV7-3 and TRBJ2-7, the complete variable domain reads GAGVSQTPSNKVTEKGKYVELRCDPISGHTALYWYRQSLGQGPEFLIYFQGTGAADDSGLPNDRFFAVRPEGSVSTLKIQRTERGDSAVYLCASSSAGTSGSYEQYFGPGTRLTVT.

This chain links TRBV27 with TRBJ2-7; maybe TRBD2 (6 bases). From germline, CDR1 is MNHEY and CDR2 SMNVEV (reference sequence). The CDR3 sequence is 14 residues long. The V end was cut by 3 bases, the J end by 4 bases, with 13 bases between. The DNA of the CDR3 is TGTGCCAGCAGTTTTAGCGGAAGTGATTACGAGCAGTACTTC. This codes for CASSFSGSDYEQYF.

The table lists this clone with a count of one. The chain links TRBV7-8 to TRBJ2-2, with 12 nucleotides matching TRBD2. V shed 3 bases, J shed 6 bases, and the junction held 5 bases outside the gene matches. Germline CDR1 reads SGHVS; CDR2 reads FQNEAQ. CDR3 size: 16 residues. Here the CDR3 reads CASSFWTSGAAGELFF. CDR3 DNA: TGTGCCAGCAGCTTCTGGACTAGCGGGGCCGCCGGGGAGCTGTTTTTT.

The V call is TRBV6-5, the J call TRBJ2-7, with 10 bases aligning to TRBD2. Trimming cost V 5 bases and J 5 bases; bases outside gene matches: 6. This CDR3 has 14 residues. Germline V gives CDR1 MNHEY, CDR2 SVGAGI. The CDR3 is CASSPSGSPNEQYF. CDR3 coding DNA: TGTGCCAGCAGTCCTAGCGGGAGTCCCAACGAGCAGTACTTC.

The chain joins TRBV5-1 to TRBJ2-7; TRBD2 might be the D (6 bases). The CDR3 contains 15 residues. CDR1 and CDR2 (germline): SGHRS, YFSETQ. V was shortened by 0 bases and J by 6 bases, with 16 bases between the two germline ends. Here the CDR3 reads CASSLDQGGSVEQYF. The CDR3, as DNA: TGCGCCAGCAGCTTGGACCAGGGAGGTAGCGTCGAGCAGTACTTC.

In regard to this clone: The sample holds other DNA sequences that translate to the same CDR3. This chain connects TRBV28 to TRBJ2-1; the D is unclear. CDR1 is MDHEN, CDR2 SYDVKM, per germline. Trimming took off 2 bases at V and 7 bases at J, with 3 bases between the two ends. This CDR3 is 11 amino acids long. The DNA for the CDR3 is TGTGCCAGCAGTTTACGGAATGAGCAGTTCTTC. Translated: CASSLRNEQFF.

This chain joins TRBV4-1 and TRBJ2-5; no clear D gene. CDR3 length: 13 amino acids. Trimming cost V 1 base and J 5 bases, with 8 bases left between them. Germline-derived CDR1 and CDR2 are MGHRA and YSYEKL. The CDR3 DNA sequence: TGCGCCAGCAGCCAAGGCGGATTTGAGACCCAGTACTTC. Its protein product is CASSQGGFETQYF.

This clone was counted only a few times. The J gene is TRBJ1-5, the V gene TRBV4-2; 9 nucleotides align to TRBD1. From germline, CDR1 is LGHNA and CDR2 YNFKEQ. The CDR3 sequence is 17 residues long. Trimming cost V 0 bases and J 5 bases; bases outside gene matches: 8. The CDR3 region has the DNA TGTGCCAGCAGCCAAGAGCATACAGGGGGCGGCCATCAGCCCCAGCATTTT. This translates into CASSQEHTGGGHQPQHF.

CDR3: CASSEASSSGNTIYF. The CDR3, as DNA: TGTGCCAGCAGTGAAGCAAGTAGCTCTGGAAACACCATATATTTT. The chain links TRBV6-1 to TRBJ1-3; D is undetermined. The CDR3 is made up of 15 amino acids. The V and J ends lost 0 bases and 0 bases respectively, with 6 bases between them. The germline V gene encodes CDR1 MNHNS and CDR2 SASEGT.

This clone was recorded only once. The CDR3 protein is CASGSRTGRHSTEAFF. In DNA form, the CDR3 reads TGTGCTAGTGGTTCCCGGACAGGGAGGCATAGCACTGAAGCTTTCTTT. The rearrangement links TRBV12-5 to TRBJ1-1; 8 bases fit TRBD1. V lost 4 bases and J lost 4; bases outside the gene matches: 11. The CDR3 contains 16 residues. CDR1 is LGHNT, CDR2 FRNRAP, per germline.

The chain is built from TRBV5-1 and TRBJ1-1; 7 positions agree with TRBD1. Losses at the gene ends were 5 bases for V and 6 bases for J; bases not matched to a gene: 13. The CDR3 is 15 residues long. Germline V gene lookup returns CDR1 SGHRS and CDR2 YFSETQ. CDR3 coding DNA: TGCGCCAGCAGACAGAGACAGGGCGTATCGTCTGAAGCTTTCTTT. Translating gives CASRQRQGVSSEAFF.

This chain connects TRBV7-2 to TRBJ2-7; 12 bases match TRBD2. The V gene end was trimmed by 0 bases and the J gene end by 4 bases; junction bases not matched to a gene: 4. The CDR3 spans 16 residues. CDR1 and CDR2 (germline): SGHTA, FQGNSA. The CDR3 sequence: CASSLATTSGSYEQYF. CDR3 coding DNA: TGTGCCAGCAGCTTAGCGACGACTAGCGGGAGTTACGAGCAGTACTTC.

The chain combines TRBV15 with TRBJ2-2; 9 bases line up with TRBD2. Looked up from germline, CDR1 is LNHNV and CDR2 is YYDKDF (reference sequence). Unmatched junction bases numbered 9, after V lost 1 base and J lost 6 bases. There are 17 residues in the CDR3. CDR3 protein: CATSRAWGGGDSGELFF. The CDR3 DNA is TGTGCCACCAGCAGAGCCTGGGGCGGGGGGGATTCCGGGGAGCTGTTTTTT.